This T cell receptor beta chain was observed in a study of CD4+ T cells in melanoma. Germline V gene data show CDR1 as LNHDA and CDR2 as SQIVND (reference sequence). Germline trimming cut 7 bases from V and 4 bases from J; bases unmatched to any gene: 7. The CDR3 covers 14 residues. Some clones are missing from TCRdb's copy, which holds only in-frame ones; the method was immunoSEQ multiplex PCR. Among just under 10,000 clones, approximately 72% were seen once, and the ten largest hold roughly 22%. Regarding the study as a whole: A reported correlation linked neoantigen-specific CD4+ T cells to CD8+, macrophage and B cell function. Diverse differentiation states were reported for melanoma neoantigen-specific CD4+ T cells.

Regarding this clone: Antigen: not known.

Sequenced sample: tumor tissue. The chain combines TRBV19 with TRBJ2-3; the match to TRBD2 covers 8 bases. The receptor was derived from a human donor with melanoma. CDR3 in amino acids: CASTGGELPDTQYF. CDR3 coding DNA: TGTGCCAGTACCGGGGGGGAATTGCCAGATACGCAGTATTTT. The full variable domain, rest sourced from reference TRBV19 and TRBJ2-3, is DGGITQSPKYLFRKEGQNVTLSCEQNLNHDAMYWYRQDPGQGLRLIYYSQIVNDFQKGDIAEGYSVSREKKESFPLTVTSAQKNPTAFYLCASTGGELPDTQYFGPGTRLTVL.